The 18 T cell receptor beta chains in this list originate from one sample, sequenced in a study of blood T cell repertoires in COVID-19. The data were produced by immunoSEQ multiplex PCR, yet TCRdb's version contains in-frame clones alone and is incomplete. The table shows 90,000 to 120,000 clones, with around 82% occurring only once. Source material: peripheral blood. The receptors originated from a human donor in a cohort sampled during active COVID-19.

The chain carries TRBV18 and TRBJ2-1, with 10 positions matching TRBD2. This CDR3 contains 16 residues. The V gene's germline CDR1 is KGHSH and CDR2 LQKENI. Trimming cost V 3 bases and J 9 bases; bases outside gene matches: 11. The CDR3 DNA reads TGTGCCAGCTCACCGGCCCGCATAGCGGGAGGCTTTGAGCAGTTCTTC. Translating it yields CASSPARIAGGFEQFF.

This clone was recorded at least ten times. The genes are TRBV24-1 and TRBJ2-3; TRBD2 agrees at 12 bases. J lost 6 bases, V lost 4 bases, and 7 bases had no gene match. The CDR3 has 16 amino acids. Germline loops: CDR1 KGHDR, CDR2 SFDVKD. In nucleotides, the CDR3 is TGTGCCACCAGTGAGCCGACTAGCGGGAGTGGGGATACGCAGTATTTT. It encodes CATSEPTSGSGDTQYF.

V and J are TRBV12-3 or TRBV12-4 and TRBJ1-2; 10 bases are shared with TRBD1. Trimming removed 6 bases from V and 8 bases from J; junction bases left unmatched: 6. This CDR3 contains 13 residues. The CDR3 nucleotides are TGTGCCAGCAGCCCTGACAGGGGGCAAGGCTACACCTTC. Amino acid sequence: CASSPDRGQGYTF.

This clone was found many times. The chain joins TRBV29-1 to TRBJ2-2, with 8 bases aligning to TRBD2. This CDR3 contains 15 residues. Germline V gene sequence: CDR1 SQVTM, CDR2 ANQGSEA. V lost 2 bases to trimming and J lost 1 base; unmatched junction nucleotides: 3. The CDR3 protein is CSVELAGLNTGELFF. For the CDR3, the DNA is TGCAGCGTTGAACTAGCGGGTCTGAACACCGGGGAGCTGTTTTTT.

The CDR3 bases are TGCAGCCCTGGACGGGGGAGACGGGCAGATACGCAGTATTTT. Its translation: CSPGRGRRADTQYF. The chain links TRBV29-1 to TRBJ2-3; D might be TRBD2 (6 bases). Germline V gives CDR1 SQVTM, CDR2 ANQGSEA. This CDR3 has 14 amino acids. Trimming took 8 bases from V and 4 from J, leaving 19 bases between them.

This chain connects TRBV29-1 to TRBJ2-3, with D perhaps matching TRBD2 (5 bases). Trimming cost V 7 bases and J 0 bases, with 20 bases left between them. The CDR3 runs 16 residues. Germline V gene data show CDR1 as SQVTM and CDR2 as ANQGSEA. CDR3 protein: CSGRRGWEISTDTQYF. Here the CDR3 DNA reads TGCAGCGGCCGGCGTGGGTGGGAGATAAGCACAGATACGCAGTATTTT.

The chain is built from TRBV28 and TRBJ2-7, with D perhaps matching TRBD2 (6 bases). V was pared by 4 bases and J by 6 bases, with 7 bases between. In germline, CDR1 is MDHEN, CDR2 SYDVKM. The CDR3 is 11 amino acids. The DNA for the CDR3 is TGTGCCAGCAGTTGGAGGGCCGAGCAGTACTTC. It specifies CASSWRAEQYF.

The chain uses TRBV18 and TRBJ2-5; 8 positions agree with TRBD1. V trimming: 2 bases; J trimming: 2 bases; junction bases outside the gene matches: 10. CDR3 length: 17 amino acids. Germline CDR1 KGHSH, CDR2 LQKENI. The CDR3 here is CASSPMKLHRGQETQYF. In DNA, the CDR3 is TGTGCCAGCTCACCAATGAAACTACACAGGGGGCAAGAGACCCAGTACTTC.

J is TRBJ1-5 and V is TRBV6-2 or TRBV6-3; no firm D call. The germline V and J ends were trimmed by 2 bases and 6 bases, with 11 bases remaining between them. This CDR3 comprises 14 residues. Germline-derived CDR1 and CDR2 are MNHEY and SVGEGT. CDR3 DNA: TGTGCCAGCAGTTACGGCGGGGTGGCTCAGCCCCAGCATTTT. Encoded protein: CASSYGGVAQPQHF.

V gene TRBV4-1 combines with J gene TRBJ2-7, with 11 positions matching TRBD2. The CDR3 has 15 amino acids. The germline V gene encodes CDR1 MGHRA and CDR2 YSYEKL. With V trimmed by 2 bases and J by 4 bases, 4 bases remained unmatched. CDR3 DNA: TGCGCCAGCAGCCAAACTAGCGGGAGAGTTTACGAGCAGTACTTC. The encoded protein is CASSQTSGRVYEQYF.

This chain uses TRBV15 with TRBJ2-1; TRBD1 might be the D (5 bases). Germline CDR1 is LNHNV and CDR2 is YYDKDF (reference sequence). V shed 4 bases and J shed 10 bases, with 17 bases lying between them. The CDR3 is 14 residues long. CDR3 residues: CATSNRKTVQEQFF. In DNA form, the CDR3 reads TGTGCCACCAGCAACCGAAAGACAGTCCAAGAGCAGTTCTTC.

This chain joins TRBV4-3 and TRBJ1-5; 7 nucleotides match TRBD1. The germline V gene has CDR1 LGHNA and CDR2 YSLEER. The junction had 4 bases not matched to a gene; V was cut back by 0 bases and J by 2 bases. CDR3 length: 16 residues. The CDR3 region is CASSQEVGQGNQPQHF. CDR3 DNA sequence: TGCGCCAGCAGCCAAGAAGTAGGACAGGGCAATCAGCCCCAGCATTTT.

The rearrangement uses TRBV4-1 and TRBJ2-1, with TRBD2 matching 7 bases. The CDR3 runs to 13 residues. CDR1 and CDR2 from the germline V gene are MGHRA and YSYEKL. V lost 1 base, J lost 15 bases, and 9 bases stayed unmatched. CDR3 nucleotide sequence: TGCGCCAGCAGCCAAGGGCCACTAGCGTCTCTGTTCTTC. Protein product: CASSQGPLASLFF.

The chain combines TRBV11-2 with TRBJ1-2; D is perhaps TRBD1 (5 bases). The CDR3 covers 14 residues. Germline CDR1 SGHAT, CDR2 FQNNGV. Trimming removed 5 bases at V and 7 bases at J, with 17 bases between. CDR3: CASSLGTGKFGYTF. Here the CDR3 DNA reads TGTGCCAGCAGCCTCGGGACTGGGAAGTTTGGCTACACCTTC.

V and J are TRBV2 and TRBJ1-1; the D gene is possibly TRBD1 (5 bases). This CDR3 has 13 amino acids. The V gene lost 1 base and the J gene lost 7 bases, with 10 bases spanning the gap. Germline V gene sequence: CDR1 SNHLY, CDR2 FYNNEI. The CDR3 here is CASSEGRVNEAFF. Written as DNA, the CDR3 is TGTGCCAGCAGTGAAGGCAGGGTGAATGAAGCTTTCTTT.

The V call is TRBV5-1, the J call TRBJ1-1; D remains ambiguous. The V gene's germline CDR1 is SGHRS and CDR2 YFSETQ. The CDR3 extends over 13 amino acids. V lost 0 bases to trimming and J lost 1 base, with 4 bases between them. CDR3 loop: CASSLAGNTEAFF. The CDR3 DNA follows: TGCGCCAGCAGCTTGGCCGGGAACACTGAAGCTTTCTTT.

The J gene is TRBJ1-1, the V gene TRBV5-1, with a possible D match to TRBD1 (5 bases). V was shortened by 2 bases and J by 1 base, with 12 bases between the two germline ends. Germline V gives CDR1 SGHRS, CDR2 YFSETQ. The CDR3 is 15 amino acids. CDR3 DNA sequence: TGCGCCAGCAGCTTTCACGGACAAAAGAACACTGAAGCTTTCTTT. It specifies CASSFHGQKNTEAFF.

CDR3 residues: CAWSTIDTEAFF. The CDR3 region has the DNA TGTGCCTGGAGTACAATCGACACTGAAGCTTTCTTT. J is TRBJ1-1 and V is TRBV30; D is ambiguous. CDR1 is GTSNPN, CDR2 SVGIG, per germline (reference sequence). There are 12 residues in the CDR3. Trimming cost V 2 bases and J 3 bases, with 7 bases left between them.